This T cell receptor beta chain derives from a study of blood T cells in healthy people across ages. J was trimmed by 2 bases and V by 4 bases; bases with no gene match: 11. The CDR3 loop spans 18 amino acids. From germline, CDR1 is SEHNR and CDR2 FQNEAQ (reference sequence). A J-beta primer mix and a sample-barcoded 5' primer were used in a second PCR of about 7 to 12 cycles. Individual samples furnished no less than 3 million CDR3-containing paired-end reads apiece. TCRdb reanalysed the 5' RACE reads using MiXCR and keeps one entry per CDR3 protein. The sample comprises hundreds of thousands of distinct CDR3 sequences, 40% to 45% of which are singletons, and around 30% rests with the top ten. This clonotype was counted between two and nine times.

Material: blood. The sequence was obtained from a man at least 80 years old in good health. The chain is built from TRBV7-9 and TRBJ2-2, with 9 bases aligning to TRBD2. CDR3 coding DNA: TGTGCCAGCAGCTCATTCGGGGCTAGCGGGGATAACACCGGGGAGCTGTTTTTT. Translating it yields CASSSFGASGDNTGELFF.